This TCR beta chain was captured in a study of vaccination and CD4 T cells after COVID-19. Study background: Spike peptides, overlapping and drawn from SARS-CoV-2, HCoV-NL63, HCoV-OC43 and HCoV-229E, were used to stimulate cells.

Per germline, CDR1 MNHNS and CDR2 SASEGT. The CDR3 has 12 residues. The V gene lost 9 bases and the J gene lost 4 bases, with 13 bases spanning the gap. Concerning this clonotype: The antigen remains unidentified.

Time point: late sampling 161 to 241 days after vaccination in a few convalescent patients. The treatment: roughly 10-day PBMC culture with coronavirus spike peptide pools or control peptides (ViraFEST assay). Peptide pools at 8 to 10 ug/ml and IL-2 at approximately 11 IU/ml were added to cultures of around 1.9 million PBMCs per well. The assay that was used to sequence DNA from cultured CD4+ T cells was the Oncomine TCR Beta short-read assay. From CD4+ T cells that had been cultured, genomic DNA was extracted. In TCRdb, the PCR reads were re-called with MiXCR into one record per CDR3 protein. Seen here are around 18,000 distinct CDR3 sequences, around 43% observed once, and the top ten hold roughly 15%.

The J gene is TRBJ2-7, the V gene TRBV6-1; D might be TRBD1 (6 bases). The clonotype was recovered from a human donor who had recovered from COVID-19. Specimen: CD4+ T cells from blood, cultured in vitro, collected about 7 months after SARS-CoV-2 vaccination. This chain's CDR3 is CARNAQGYEQYF. The CDR3 nucleotides are TGTGCCAGAAATGCACAGGGATACGAGCAGTACTTC.